This is a list of T cell receptor beta chains from one sample in a study of vaccination and CD4 T cells after COVID-19. These receptors are not linked to any known antigen. One entry per CDR3 protein, called by TCRdb with MiXCR from the PCR reads. This table has approximately 16,000 distinct CDR3 sequences, roughly 59% appearing once. The sequencing input was CD4+ T cells from blood, cultured in vitro. Receptor source: a human donor who had recovered from COVID-19. The CDR3 runs from the conserved cysteine through the conserved F or W. A D gene is named only where the DNA matches it firmly. Clone size appears in some rows only: once, few, many, or a class for an expanded clone.

abundance	v_gene	d_gene	j_gene	CDR3aa	CDR3nt
-	TRBV24-1	TRBD1	TRBJ2-5	CATSAGTVLGTQYF	TGTGCCACCAGTGCCGGGACAGTCCTCGGGACCCAGTACTTC
-	TRBV28	TRBD1	TRBJ2-4	CASSMTGKNIQYF	TGTGCCAGCAGCATGACAGGGAAAAACATTCAGTACTTC
-	TRBV2	TRBD1	TRBJ2-7	CASSWDRSSYEQYF	TGTGCCAGCAGTTGGGACAGATCCTCCTACGAGCAGTACTTC
-	TRBV7-3	-	TRBJ2-2	CASSLNDPGTGELFF	TGTGCCAGCAGCTTAAACGACCCGGGGACCGGGGAGCTGTTTTTT
-	TRBV6-1	-	TRBJ2-7	CASSPYEGPQGYEQYF	TGTGCCAGCAGTCCTTATGAGGGGCCCCAGGGCTACGAGCAGTACTTC
few	TRBV20-1	-	TRBJ2-7	CSARALSDLSYEQYF	TGCAGTGCTAGAGCACTCTCCGACCTATCCTACGAGCAGTACTTC
-	TRBV27	TRBD2	TRBJ2-7	CASSWVAGSTYEQYF	TGTGCCAGCAGTTGGGTAGCGGGATCCACCTACGAGCAGTACTTC
-	TRBV4-2	-	TRBJ2-2	CASSQGPGDSPGELFF	TGTGCCAGCAGCCAAGGTCCGGGAGATAGTCCCGGGGAGCTGTTTTTT
-	TRBV20-1	-	TRBJ2-1	CSARGGHYNEQFF	TGCAGTGCCAGGGGGGGGCACTACAATGAGCAGTTCTTC
-	TRBV20-1	TRBD1	TRBJ1-1	CSAADRGRSDTEAFF	TGCAGTGCAGCGGACAGGGGGCGATCGGACACTGAAGCTTTCTTT
few	TRBV10-3	-	TRBJ1-5	CAITEQPYQPQHF	TGTGCCATCACCGAACAGCCTTATCAGCCCCAGCATTTT
few	TRBV7-3	TRBD2	TRBJ2-5	CASSSGGLAGQETQYF	TGTGCCAGCAGCTCCGGGGGACTAGCGGGACAAGAGACCCAGTACTTC
few	TRBV6-1	-	TRBJ1-2	CASRRDIDGYTF	TGTGCCAGCAGACGGGACATAGATGGCTACACCTTC
once	TRBV7-2	-	TRBJ1-2	CASSFASNGYTF	TGTGCCAGCAGCTTCGCCTCCAACGGCTACACCTTC
-	TRBV7-6	-	TRBJ2-2	CASSLVALNTGELFF	TGTGCCAGCAGCTTAGTAGCATTGAACACCGGGGAGCTGTTTTTT
-	TRBV10-1	-	TRBJ2-2	CASSPGPGELFF	TGCGCCAGCAGCCCAGGCCCCGGGGAGCTGTTTTTT
once	TRBV20-1	TRBD2	TRBJ2-7	CSARGPGTSGSSVSYEQYF	TGCAGTGCTAGGGGCCCCGGGACTAGCGGGAGCTCCGTCTCCTACGAGCAGTACTTC
-	TRBV24-1	-	TRBJ2-5	CATSDPRGAGKTQYF	TGTGCCACCAGTGATCCCCGCGGGGCAGGGAAGACCCAGTACTTC